The clone carrying this T cell receptor beta chain was seen only a few times. Its antigen remains unidentified. Within the library, unique molecular identifiers were attached to each individual cDNA molecule. TCRdb reprocessed the reads via MiXCR and lists one record per CDR3 protein. The data contain some 4,900 distinct CDR3 sequences, 50% to 60% of them singletons. The entry originates in a study of human T cells and chemical hapten exposure. Study observations and caveats: Expanded TCR counts at PT1 went up together with patch test score, a positive correlation.

The sample's treatment: therapeutic diphenylcyclopropenone sensitization with weekly scalp DPC. People who gave samples had alopecia, were 18 to 70 years old, and were suitable for DPC. Total RNA was extracted from unfractionated whole blood. The CDR3 has 14 residues. V shed 4 bases and J shed 5 bases, with 14 bases lying between them. Germline CDR1 is KGHSH and CDR2 is LQKENI. The clonotype was recovered from an adult with alopecia areata. Some clones in this sample may be carry-over from other donors' samples. This table probably holds off-target reads from a library built for another chain. V is TRBV18 and J is TRBJ2-5; D call uncertain. The sequencing here drew on whole blood, taken before DPC sensitization or 2, 6, or about 24 weeks after (not recorded which). The DNA of the CDR3 is TGTGCCAGCTCACGTCCAAATATGGGGGAGACCCAGTACTTC. This sequence encodes CASSRPNMGETQYF.